This record looks at one TCR beta chain sequence and its context. Its antigen is not known. The sample originates from a study of shared clonotypes between healthy human individuals. Study outcomes and limitations: Sorted-subset sequencing, rarefaction showed, was incomplete despite large depth.

Genomic DNA of every subset was divided equally among multiple immunoSEQ plates. Under the authors' procedure: From ImmunoSEQ came sequences covering only the junction and carrying no quality scores, so filtering differed. Data came from immunoSEQ multiplex PCR; TCRdb stores just in-frame clones and leaves some out. V, J and clone size are those of that table, while D and trimming were read from the DNA. The sample records over a million clones, 96% being singletons. The CDR3 covers 17 residues. The V segment lost 7 bases and the J segment 4 bases; nucleotides outside the gene matches: 12. Germline V gene lookup returns CDR1 MDHEN and CDR2 SYDVKM. Donors had no recently reported acute infections or vaccinations and were HIV-negative.

The chain employs TRBV28 and TRBJ2-4, with 11 bases identical to TRBD2. This clonotype originated in a man aged 25-45 years in good health. Specimen: naive CD4+ T cells sorted from blood. Stated subset: CD45RA+ positively selected. The CDR3 here is CASTRPATSGSKNIQYF. The CDR3 DNA is TGTGCCAGCACCCGCCCCGCCACTAGCGGGAGTAAAAACATTCAGTACTTC. The variable domain in full, with the rest retrieved from reference TRBV28 and TRBJ2-4, is DVKVTQSSRYLVKRTGEKVFLECVQDMDHENMFWYRQDPGLGLRLIYFSYDVKMKEKGDIPEGYSVSREKKERFSLILESASTNQTSMYLCASTRPATSGSKNIQYFGAGTRLSVL.